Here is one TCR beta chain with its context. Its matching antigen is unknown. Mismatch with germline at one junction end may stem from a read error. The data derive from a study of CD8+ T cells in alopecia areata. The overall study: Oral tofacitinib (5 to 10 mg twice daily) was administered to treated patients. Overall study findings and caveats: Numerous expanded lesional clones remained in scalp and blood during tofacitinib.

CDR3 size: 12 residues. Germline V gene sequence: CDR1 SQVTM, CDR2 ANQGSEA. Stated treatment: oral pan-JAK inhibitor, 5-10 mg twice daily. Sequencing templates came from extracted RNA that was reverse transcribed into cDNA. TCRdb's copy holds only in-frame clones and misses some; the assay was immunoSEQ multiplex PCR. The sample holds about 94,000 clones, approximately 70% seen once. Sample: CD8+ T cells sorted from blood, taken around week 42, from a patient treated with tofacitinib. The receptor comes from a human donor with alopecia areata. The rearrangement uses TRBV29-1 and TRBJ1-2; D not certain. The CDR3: CSVRSGGATPSF. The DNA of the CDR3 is TGCAGCGTTAGGTCGGGTGGCGCTACCCCTTCCTTC.